The present entry profiles one T cell receptor delta chain with its context. Its antigen is unknown. Base qualities are not recorded, but no much larger clone differs from it by a single base. V is cut by 0 bases and J by 5 bases, and the space between the germline ends is 4 bases. CDR1 and CDR2 (GEAIGNYY, EKD) derive from the germline V gene. The CDR3 goes from the cysteine to the phenylalanine over 14 residues. Only CDR3 DNA remains: 42 bases, in frame from the first base. This record belongs to a study of delta chain sequences of gamma delta T cells listed by TCRdb under 2017. Receptor amplification or capture employed 5' RACE. The data were produced on an Illumina MiSeq. Clones were re-identified by TCRdb from the public reads with CATT, and rows with the same DNA were merged. The sample contains about 770 delta-chain clones, roughly a tenth of them found a single time. In total, the top ten clones hold about 73% of the sample.

This chain joins TRDV2 to TRDJ3; the D gene cannot be named for sure. The specimen sequenced was either unsorted cells or a sorted T cell fraction (not recorded which). This sequence was found in a human donor in good health. The nucleotides read TGTGCCTGTGACACCCTGGGGGACACCCGACAGATGTTTTTC. Its product reads: CACDTLGDTRQMFF.